This T cell receptor (beta chain) was sequenced during a study of cytomegalovirus exposure and HLA in healthy donors. With V trimmed by 0 bases and J by 4 bases, 10 bases remained unmatched. The CDR3 has 17 residues. CDR1 LGHNT and CDR2 FRNRAP come from the germline V gene. Findings and limits, study-wide: TCR beta chains associated with HLA were, in a later analysis, more clonally expanded than equally common others. TCR beta sequences reportedly predicted most subjects' HLA-A and HLA-B alleles accurately.

A word on this clone: The antigen remains unidentified.

PCR amplification relied on 60 Vbeta primers (plus 13 Jbeta primers). Repertoires were generated with immunoSEQ multiplex PCR, while TCRdb's copy carries only in-frame clones and drops some. The profile shows approximately 220,000 clones, 76% of them singletons. The sequencing sample was made of PBMCs. The chain carries TRBV12-5 and TRBJ2-3, with 7 bases fitting TRBD2. This receptor was taken from a young man in good health and CMV-seronegative. The CDR3 loop is CASGLVWEGRRADTQYF. The CDR3 region has the DNA TGTGCTAGTGGTTTGGTATGGGAGGGCCGTCGGGCAGATACGCAGTATTTT.